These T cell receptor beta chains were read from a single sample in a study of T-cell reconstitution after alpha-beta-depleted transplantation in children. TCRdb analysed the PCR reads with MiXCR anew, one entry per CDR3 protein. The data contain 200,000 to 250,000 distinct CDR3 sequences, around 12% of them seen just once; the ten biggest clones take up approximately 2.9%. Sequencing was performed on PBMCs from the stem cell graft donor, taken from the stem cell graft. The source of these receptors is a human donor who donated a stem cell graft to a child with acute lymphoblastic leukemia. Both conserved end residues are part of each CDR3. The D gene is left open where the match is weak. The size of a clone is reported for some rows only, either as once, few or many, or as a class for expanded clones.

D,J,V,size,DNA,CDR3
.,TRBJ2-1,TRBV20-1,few,TGCAGTGAGGGCGGGGTTTACAATGAGCAGTTCTTC,CSEGGVYNEQFF
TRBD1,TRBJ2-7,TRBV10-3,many,TGTGCCACCGGGGCGCAGGGGGATACCTACGAGCAGTACTTC,CATGAQGDTYEQYF
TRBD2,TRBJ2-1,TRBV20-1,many,TGCAGTGCTCCCGGACTAGCGGGAGTGTACCATGAGCAGTTCTTC,CSAPGLAGVYHEQFF
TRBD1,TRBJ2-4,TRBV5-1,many,TGCGCCAGCAGCTTGGAGGGGGCGTCCAAAAACATTCAGTACTTC,CASSLEGASKNIQYF
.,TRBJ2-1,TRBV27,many,TGTGCCAGCAGTTTAGCGGACTCCTACAATGAGCAGTTCTTC,CASSLADSYNEQFF
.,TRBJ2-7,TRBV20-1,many,TGCAGTTGGGGCGGGTCGGAGCAGTACTTC,CSWGGSEQYF
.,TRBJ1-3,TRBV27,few,TGTGCCAGCAGTAGATCCTCTGGAAACACCATATATTTT,CASSRSSGNTIYF
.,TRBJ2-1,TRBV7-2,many,TGTGCCAGCAGCTTTTCACACAATGAGCAGTTCTTC,CASSFSHNEQFF
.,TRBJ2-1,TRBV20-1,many,TGCAGTGCTAGCGACAATGAGCAGTTCTTC,CSASDNEQFF
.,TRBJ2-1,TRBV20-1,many,TGCAGTGCTAGGGGTGCACCGAGCTCCTACAATGAGCAGTTCTTC,CSARGAPSSYNEQFF
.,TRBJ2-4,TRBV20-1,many,TGCAGTGCCCTTTTCATAGCCAAAAACATTCAGTACTTC,CSALFIAKNIQYF
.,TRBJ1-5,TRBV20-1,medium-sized,TGCAGTGCGACCCAGGGCCAGGGTTTTAGCAATCAGCCCCAGCATTTT,CSATQGQGFSNQPQHF
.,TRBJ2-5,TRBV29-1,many,TGCAGCCTTCTCCGGTGGTCTGAAGAGACCCAGTACTTC,CSLLRWSEETQYF
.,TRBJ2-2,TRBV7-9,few,TGTGCCAGCAGCCACCGAGGGGTTCACACCGGGGAGCTGTTTTTT,CASSHRGVHTGELFF
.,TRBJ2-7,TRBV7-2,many,TGTGCCAGCAGCTCCGCCGGAAACGAGCAGTACTTC,CASSSAGNEQYF
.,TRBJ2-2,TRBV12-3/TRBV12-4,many,TGTGCCAGCAGCTTTGGTCACCGACGCAGGGCCGGGGAGCTGTTTTTT,CASSFGHRRRAGELFF
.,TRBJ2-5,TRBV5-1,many,TGCGCCAGCAGCTTTAGAAGGGCTGAAAGCCAAGAGACCCAGTACTTC,CASSFRRAESQETQYF
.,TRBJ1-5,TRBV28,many,TGTGCCAGCAGTTTCCGACAGCAATATCAGCCCCAGCATTTT,CASSFRQQYQPQHF
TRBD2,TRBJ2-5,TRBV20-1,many,TGCAGTGCTGCCCAGGCGGGAGAAGAGACCCAGTACTTC,CSAAQAGEETQYF
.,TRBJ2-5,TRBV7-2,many,TGTGCCAGCGCCCTAGGGGGAGGTCCCCAAGAGACCCAGTACTTC,CASALGGGPQETQYF
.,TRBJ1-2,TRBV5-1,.,TGCGCCAGCAGCCCTGTGGACGGTGGCTACACCTTC,CASSPVDGGYTF
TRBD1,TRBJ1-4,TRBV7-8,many,TGTGCCAGCAGCAAAGCGTACGACAGGGGTCGCGCCGAAAAACTGTTTTTT,CASSKAYDRGRAEKLFF
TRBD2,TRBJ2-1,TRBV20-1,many,TGCAGTGCTGCTAGCGGGGGCTCCTACAATGAGCAGTTCTTC,CSAASGGSYNEQFF
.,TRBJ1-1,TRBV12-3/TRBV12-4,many,TGTGCCAGCAGGTCCCAGGGATGGAACACTGAAGCTTTCTTT,CASRSQGWNTEAFF
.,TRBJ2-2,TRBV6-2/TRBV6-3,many,TGTGCCAGCAGTTCCCAGGGGCGGACCGGGGAGCTGTTTTTT,CASSSQGRTGELFF
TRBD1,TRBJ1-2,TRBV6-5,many,TGTGCCAGCAGTTGGGGACAGGGAATAGATGGCTACACCTTC,CASSWGQGIDGYTF
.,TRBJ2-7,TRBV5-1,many,TGCGCCAGCAGCTGGGCCCTAGGCAACGAGCAGTACTTC,CASSWALGNEQYF
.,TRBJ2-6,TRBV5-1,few,TGCGCCAGCAGCACGACGGTGGGTGCAGGGGCCGGGGCCAACGTCCTGACTTTC,CASSTTVGAGAGANVLTF
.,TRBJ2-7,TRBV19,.,TGTGCCAGCACACGGGGTCCCACCTACGAGCAGTACTTC,CASTRGPTYEQYF
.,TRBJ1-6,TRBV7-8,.,TGTGCCAGCAGCTCGCTGGGCCCCGGACCCCTCCACTTT,CASSSLGPGPLHF
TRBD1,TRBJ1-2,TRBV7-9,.,TGTGCCAGCAGCCCCCGCCCCCAGGGACAGGGGGCTAGGGGCTACACCTTC,CASSPRPQGQGARGYTF